This entry describes one TCR beta chain. This entry is derived from a study of blood T cell repertoires in COVID-19. Study at large: COVID-19 samples collected from the United States, Italy and Spain covered acute and convalescent phases. From T cells, B-cell-depleted T cells, or PBMCs came the material, which was cDNA or gDNA.

Trimming took 8 bases from V and 0 from J, leaving 10 bases between them. Germline V gene sequence: CDR1 LNHDA, CDR2 SQIVND (reference sequence). The CDR3 is 14 amino acids. In the source study's methods: Amplification with reference gene primers provided the estimates of nucleated cell counts. Repertoires were generated with immunoSEQ multiplex PCR, while TCRdb's copy carries only in-frame clones and drops some. Clonal size and the V and J genes are those of that table, whereas D and trimming came from the DNA. The sample comprises 150,000 to 200,000 clones, 85% of which are singletons, and 3% to 3.5% rests with the top ten.

The clonotype originates from a human donor with acute or convalescent COVID-19. The donor label of this sample is uncertain. This sequence joins TRBV19 and TRBJ2-2; D is unresolved. Sequencing was carried out using peripheral blood. In DNA form, the CDR3 reads TGTGCCAGTTCCACCCCGGCGAACACCGGGGAGCTGTTTTTT. It specifies CASSTPANTGELFF.